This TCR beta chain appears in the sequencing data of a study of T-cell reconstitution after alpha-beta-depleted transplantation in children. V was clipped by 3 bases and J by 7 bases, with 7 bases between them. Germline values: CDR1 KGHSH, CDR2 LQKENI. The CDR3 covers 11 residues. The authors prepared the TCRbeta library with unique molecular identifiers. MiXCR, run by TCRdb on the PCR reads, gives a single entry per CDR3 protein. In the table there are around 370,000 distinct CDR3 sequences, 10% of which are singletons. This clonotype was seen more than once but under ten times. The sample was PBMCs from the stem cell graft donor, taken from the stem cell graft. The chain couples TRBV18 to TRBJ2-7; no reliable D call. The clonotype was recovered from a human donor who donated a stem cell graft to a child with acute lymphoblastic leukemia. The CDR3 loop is CASSPQEEQYF. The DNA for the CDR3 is TGTGCCAGCTCACCCCAGGAGGAGCAGTACTTC.